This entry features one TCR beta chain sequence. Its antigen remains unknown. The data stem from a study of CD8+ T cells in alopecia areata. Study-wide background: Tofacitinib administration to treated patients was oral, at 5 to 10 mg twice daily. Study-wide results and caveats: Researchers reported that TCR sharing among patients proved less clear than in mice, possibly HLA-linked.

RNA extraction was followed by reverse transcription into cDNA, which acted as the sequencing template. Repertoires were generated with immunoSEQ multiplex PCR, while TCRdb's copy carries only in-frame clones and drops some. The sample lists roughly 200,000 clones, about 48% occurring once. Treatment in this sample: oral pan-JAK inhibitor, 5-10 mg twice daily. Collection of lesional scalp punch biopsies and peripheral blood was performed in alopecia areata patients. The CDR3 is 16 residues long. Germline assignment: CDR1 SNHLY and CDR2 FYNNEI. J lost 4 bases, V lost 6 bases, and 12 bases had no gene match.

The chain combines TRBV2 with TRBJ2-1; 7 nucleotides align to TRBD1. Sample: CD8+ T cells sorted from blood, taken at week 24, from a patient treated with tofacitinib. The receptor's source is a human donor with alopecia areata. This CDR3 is CASRARTGSGYNEQFF. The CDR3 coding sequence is TGTGCCAGCAGGGCCCGGACAGGCTCGGGGTACAATGAGCAGTTCTTC. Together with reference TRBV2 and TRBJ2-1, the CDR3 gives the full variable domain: EPEVTQTPSHQVTQMGQEVILRCVPISNHLYFYWYRQILGQKVEFLVSFYNNEISEKSEIFDDQFSVERPDGSNFTLKIRSTKLEDSAMYFCASRARTGSGYNEQFFGPGTRLTVL.